The 20 T cell receptor beta chains below come from one sample, sequenced in a study of cytomegalovirus exposure and HLA in healthy donors. PCR involved 60 Vbeta and 13 Jbeta primers. TCRdb's table, derived via immunoSEQ multiplex PCR, lists solely in-frame clones and lacks some. The profile shows about 80,000 clones, approximately 61% of them singletons. The material sequenced was PBMCs. These receptor sequences come from a woman between 50 and 59 years old in good health and CMV-seropositive.

V is TRBV7-9 and J is TRBJ2-2; no firm D call. Germline V gene data show CDR1 as SEHNR and CDR2 as FQNEAQ (reference sequence). The V gene lost 5 bases and the J gene lost 0 bases, with 7 bases spanning the gap. The CDR3 runs to 14 residues. This CDR3 is CASSPFANTGELFF. CDR3 coding DNA: TGTGCCAGCAGCCCGTTCGCGAACACCGGGGAGCTGTTTTTT.

Notes on this clone: The junction does not match germline at one end; this may be a read error. Other DNA sequences from this sample encode an identical CDR3 as well. The gene calls are TRBV18 and TRBJ1-3; 8 nucleotides align to TRBD1. CDR1 KGHSH and CDR2 LQKENI come from the germline V gene. The CDR3 contains 15 residues. CDR3 nucleotide sequence: TGTGCCAGCTCGCCACCGACAGGGGTAGGAAACACCATATATTTT. This sequence encodes CASSPPTGVGNTIYF.

The sample holds a few counts of this clone. The DNA for the CDR3 is TGTGCCAGCAGCGATTATCCACTGTACCAAGAGACCCAGTACTTC. Amino acids: CASSDYPLYQETQYF. This chain uses TRBV21-1 with TRBJ2-5; the listed D gene, TRBD2, was not tested against the DNA. TRBV21-1 counts as a pseudogene. The CDR3 covers 15 residues.

This clone turned up a few times. V gene TRBV19 combines with J gene TRBJ1-5; TRBD1 is a possible D gene (5 bases). V was clipped by 5 bases and J by 5 bases, with 10 bases between them. The CDR3 sequence is 13 residues long. Germline CDR1 is LNHDA and CDR2 is SQIVND (reference sequence). CDR3 in amino acids: CASSGGGDQPQHF. The CDR3 coding sequence is TGTGCCAGTAGTGGTGGGGGGGATCAGCCCCAGCATTTT.

This clone came up a few times. CDR3 residues: CASLADTEAFF. The CDR3 DNA is TGTGCCAGCTTGGCGGACACTGAAGCTTTCTTT. The chain recombines TRBV2 with TRBJ1-1; D is unclear. V shed 8 bases and J shed 3 bases, with 7 bases lying between them. CDR3 length: 11 amino acids. From germline, CDR1 is SNHLY and CDR2 FYNNEI.

This clone was found a few times. The chain combines TRBV11-3 with TRBJ2-3, with TRBD2 as a possible D gene (5 bases). Germline-derived CDR1 and CDR2 are SGHNT and YENEEA. The V gene lost 5 bases and the J gene lost 6 bases, with 6 bases spanning the gap. The CDR3 extends over 11 amino acids. The CDR3 DNA follows: TGTGCCAGCAGCCCGGGGGATACGCAGTATTTT. Amino acid sequence: CASSPGDTQYF.

This clone was picked up a small number of times. The chain links TRBV28 to TRBJ1-5, with a weak D call TRBD1 (5 bases). The CDR3 is made up of 18 amino acids. V was trimmed by 4 bases and J by 4 bases, leaving 23 bases between them. The germline V gene has CDR1 MDHEN and CDR2 SYDVKM. CDR3 DNA: TGTGCCAGCAGTTCCTTTCCCCCCCTAGGGGAACGGAATCAGCCCCAGCATTTT. Protein product: CASSSFPPLGERNQPQHF. Combining the CDR3 with reference TRBV28 and TRBJ1-5 gives the whole variable domain DVKVTQSSRYLVKRTGEKVFLECVQDMDHENMFWYRQDPGLGLRLIYFSYDVKMKEKGDIPEGYSVSREKKERFSLILESASTNQTSMYLCASSSFPPLGERNQPQHFGDGTRLSIL.

The V and J genes are TRBV10-3 and TRBJ2-1, with D possibly TRBD1 on 5 matching bases. The CDR3 is 14 residues long. Between the trimmed V and J ends, which lost 5 bases and 5 bases, there was a span of 13 bases. The germline V gene has CDR1 ENHRY and CDR2 SYGVKD. As DNA, the CDR3 is TGTGCCATCAGTCTGGGTAGGGGTGACAATGAGCAGTTCTTC. Translated: CAISLGRGDNEQFF.

The chain links TRBV18 to TRBJ1-3; D not certain. Germline assignment: CDR1 KGHSH and CDR2 LQKENI. The CDR3 has 13 residues. V lost 0 bases and J 3 bases, leaving 3 bases between the germline ends. The chain's CDR3 is CASSPPGGNTIYF. Here the CDR3 DNA reads TGTGCCAGCTCACCACCCGGTGGAAACACCATATATTTT.

V is TRBV28 and J is TRBJ2-7, with TRBD1 identical over 7 bases. The CDR3 sequence is 15 residues long. Germline V gene sequence: CDR1 MDHEN, CDR2 SYDVKM. The trim removed 4 bases at V and 7 bases at J, leaving 13 bases unmatched. CDR3 sequence reads: CASSSPRQGMEEQYV. DNA of the CDR3: TGTGCCAGCAGTTCCCCGAGACAGGGTATGGAAGAGCAGTACGTC.

V is TRBV30 and J is TRBJ1-2; 8 nucleotides align to TRBD1. The CDR3 has 13 amino acids. J was trimmed by 7 bases and V by 4 bases; bases with no gene match: 8. CDR1 and CDR2 from the germline V gene are GTSNPN and SVGIG (reference sequence). The CDR3 loop reads CAWNPTGGPGYTF. In nucleotides, the CDR3 is TGTGCCTGGAACCCTACAGGGGGACCTGGCTACACCTTC.

A word on this clone: The sample carries other DNA sequences with the same CDR3. The chain recombines TRBV10-3 with TRBJ1-2; a weak D match, TRBD1 (6 bases). CDR3 length equals 12 residues. The V gene's germline CDR1 is ENHRY and CDR2 SYGVKD. Trimming shortened V by 3 bases and J by 8 bases, and 10 bases separated the two germline ends. This chain's CDR3 is CAISEQGGGYTF. CDR3 in DNA: TGTGCCATCAGTGAACAGGGTGGAGGCTACACCTTC.

This chain uses TRBV5-5 with TRBJ2-7; D might be TRBD1 (5 bases). Trimming pared 4 bases from V and 3 bases from J, leaving 11 bases between. This CDR3 has 13 amino acids. CDR1 SGHKS and CDR2 YYEKEE come from the germline V gene (reference sequence). The CDR3 sequence: CASSLDRYYEQYF. The CDR3 DNA reads TGTGCCAGCAGCCTCGACAGATACTACGAGCAGTACTTC.

The DNA for the CDR3 is TGTGCCAGCAGCCTACGCGGGACAGGGAAAAACTATGGCTACACCTTC. It is translated as CASSLRGTGKNYGYTF. V gene TRBV5-5 combines with J gene TRBJ1-2; 9 bases line up with TRBD1. Per germline, CDR1 SGHKS and CDR2 YYEKEE (reference sequence). The CDR3 is 16 amino acids. V shed 4 bases, J shed 2 bases, and the junction held 9 bases outside the gene matches.

This clone was recorded only once. This rearrangement joins TRBV6-1 to TRBJ1-1, with TRBD1 matching 8 bases. V lost 11 bases and J lost 10; bases outside the gene matches: 15. This CDR3 is 13 amino acids long. The V gene's germline CDR1 is MNHNS and CDR2 SASEGT. CDR3: CAPPRGLDRGAFF. DNA for the CDR3: TGTGCCCCTCCCAGGGGGCTGGACCGTGGAGCTTTCTTT.

This clone occurred a few times. The chain is built from TRBV5-1 and TRBJ1-4, with TRBD1 as a possible D gene (5 bases). V was pared by 3 bases and J by 0 bases, with 6 bases between. Germline V gene data show CDR1 as SGHRS and CDR2 as YFSETQ. The CDR3 has 14 residues. CDR3 nucleotide sequence: TGCGCCAGCAGCTCAGGGACAACTAATGAAAAACTGTTTTTT. It is translated as CASSSGTTNEKLFF. Filled out from reference TRBV5-1 and TRBJ1-4, the complete variable domain reads KAGVTQTPRYLIKTRGQQVTLSCSPISGHRSVSWYQQTPGQGLQFLFEYFSETQRNKGNFPGRFSGRQFSNSRSEMNVSTLELGDSALYLCASSSGTTNEKLFFGSGTQLSVL.

This clone was observed a few times. This sequence joins TRBV4-1 and TRBJ1-3; D is unresolved. V was pared by 1 base and J by 4 bases, with 5 bases between. The germline V gene encodes CDR1 MGHRA and CDR2 YSYEKL. There are 13 residues in the CDR3. The CDR3 here is CASSQVSGNTIYF. Written as DNA, the CDR3 is TGCGCCAGCAGCCAAGTATCCGGAAACACCATATATTTT.

V usage is TRBV5-1 and J usage is TRBJ2-1; 12 bases are shared with TRBD2. The CDR3 extends over 16 amino acids. Germline V lookup: CDR1 SGHRS, CDR2 YFSETQ. V was clipped by 5 bases and J by 8 bases; unmatched bases: 11. In DNA, the CDR3 is TGCGCCAGCAGTTCCGGGGCTAGCGGGGGGGCCGATGAGCAGTTCTTC. Residues: CASSSGASGGADEQFF.

DNA of the CDR3: TGCGCCAGCGTAGGGACAAACACCGGGGAGCTGTTTTTT. Its translation is CASVGTNTGELFF. The gene calls are TRBV5-1 and TRBJ2-2; D is perhaps TRBD1 (6 bases). Germline V gene lookup returns CDR1 SGHRS and CDR2 YFSETQ. This CDR3 is built from 13 residues. Trimming stripped 7 bases from V and 2 bases from J, with 9 bases between. The full variable domain, completed using reference TRBV5-1 and TRBJ2-2, is KAGVTQTPRYLIKTRGQQVTLSCSPISGHRSVSWYQQTPGQGLQFLFEYFSETQRNKGNFPGRFSGRQFSNSRSEMNVSTLELGDSALYLCASVGTNTGELFFGEGSRLTVL.

This clone was picked up one time. The J gene is TRBJ1-2, the V gene TRBV7-9; 7 bases map to TRBD1. V gave up 5 bases and J gave up 2 bases; unmatched junction bases: 5. The CDR3 spans 14 residues. Germline V CDR1 and CDR2: SEHNR, FQNEAQ (reference sequence). CDR3 coding DNA: TGTGCCAGCAGCCCAGGGGGGCGGAACTATGGCTACACCTTC. Protein sequence: CASSPGGRNYGYTF.